These 14 T cell receptor beta chains were all obtained from the same sample, sequenced in a study of cytomegalovirus exposure and HLA in healthy donors. 13 Jbeta primers and 60 Vbeta primers were used for the PCR. The method was immunoSEQ multiplex PCR; TCRdb's version includes in-frame clones alone and lacks a portion of them. The table records about 130,000 clones, almost 85% of them present only once. The specimen was PBMCs. The receptors originated from a boy younger than 10 in good health and CMV-seronegative.

The count of this clone is one. This chain links TRBV19 with TRBJ2-5; D remains unclear. The DNA end is more similar to TRBJ2-7, so the J call may be wrong. CDR3 length: 13 amino acids. CDR1 is LNHDA and CDR2 is SQIVND in the germline V gene (reference sequence). CDR3 sequence: CASSIKEQYEQYF. CDR3 in DNA: TGTGCCAGTAGTATAAAGGAACAGTACGAGCAGTACTTC.

In its sample, this clone was seen a few times. V gene TRBV6-4 combines with J gene TRBJ2-2; 8 bases line up with TRBD1. CDR1 and CDR2 from the germline V gene are MRHNA and SNTAGT. The ends lost 8 bases at V and 0 bases at J; junction bases unmatched: 5. The CDR3 consists of 15 residues. This CDR3 is CASQAGGANTGELFF. The CDR3 DNA reads TGTGCCAGCCAGGCAGGGGGCGCGAACACCGGGGAGCTGTTTTTT.

This rearrangement joins TRBV18 to TRBJ2-3, with TRBD1 matching 10 bases. Germline CDR1 is KGHSH and CDR2 is LQKENI. V lost 3 bases and J lost 3; bases outside the gene matches: 3. The CDR3 is made up of 15 amino acids. CDR3 residues: CASSPDRGWTDTQYF. The CDR3 bases are TGTGCCAGCTCACCGGACAGGGGGTGGACAGATACGCAGTATTTT.

This clone came up a few times. This chain links TRBV15 with TRBJ2-6, with 10 bases matching TRBD1. With 5 bases clipped from V and 0 bases from J, the junction kept 4 bases outside the gene matches. The V gene's germline CDR1 is LNHNV and CDR2 YYDKDF (reference sequence). The CDR3 loop spans 17 amino acids. Here the CDR3 reads CATSPGTGDSGANVLTF. CDR3 sequence (DNA): TGTGCCACCAGCCCCGGGACAGGGGACTCTGGGGCCAACGTCCTGACTTTC.

The genes are TRBV4-1 and TRBJ1-5; 10 bases line up with TRBD1. The CDR3 contains 16 residues. Germline values: CDR1 MGHRA, CDR2 YSYEKL. V trimming: 4 bases; J trimming: 0 bases; junction bases outside the gene matches: 3. CDR3 region: CASSPGTGASNQPQHF. In DNA form, the CDR3 reads TGCGCCAGCAGCCCGGGGACAGGGGCTAGCAATCAGCCCCAGCATTTT.

V is TRBV6-1 and J is TRBJ2-1, with D maybe TRBD1 (5 bases). CDR3 size: 13 residues. Looked up from germline, CDR1 is MNHNS and CDR2 is SASEGT. V lost 6 bases and J lost 9, with 15 bases in between. The CDR3 DNA reads as TGTGCCAGCAGAGTGGACACGGTCGGTGAGCAGTTCTTC. Protein sequence: CASRVDTVGEQFF.

There are a few counts of this clone. The gene calls are TRBV21-1 and TRBJ2-2; the table names TRBD1, a call not compared with the DNA. TRBV21-1 has pseudogene status. The CDR3 is made up of 16 amino acids. CDR3 sequence reads: CASSKGATINTGELFF. The DNA of the CDR3 is TGTGCCAGCAGCAAAGGCGCGACAATAAACACCGGGGAGCTGTTTTTT.

J is TRBJ1-2 and V is TRBV6-5; D remains unclear. Trimming cost V 2 bases and J 4 bases, with 11 bases left between them. Per the germline V gene, CDR1 is MNHEY and CDR2 is SVGAGI. This CDR3 has 14 amino acids. CDR3 nucleotides: TGTGCCAGCAGTTACGAGGTCGATGGCTATGGCTACACCTTC. Its translation: CASSYEVDGYGYTF.

V and J are TRBV10-3 and TRBJ1-1; 11 bases match TRBD1. V dropped 11 bases and J dropped 3; count of bases not matched to a gene: 5. The CDR3 loop spans 13 amino acids. The V gene's germline CDR1 is ENHRY and CDR2 SYGVKD. The DNA for the CDR3 is TGTGCCCTAGCGGGACAGGGGGACACTGAAGCTTTCTTT. As protein: CALAGQGDTEAFF.

This chain uses TRBV27 with TRBJ2-3, with 7 bases that match TRBD2. Germline V CDR1 and CDR2: MNHEY, SMNVEV (reference sequence). The CDR3 consists of 15 residues. V lost 2 bases to trimming and J lost 0 bases; unmatched junction nucleotides: 2. The CDR3 loop reads CASSLIGGSTDTQYF. DNA of the CDR3: TGTGCCAGCAGTTTAATCGGGGGGAGCACAGATACGCAGTATTTT.

This clone came up once. The genes are TRBV18 and TRBJ2-5, with D perhaps TRBD2 (7 bases). In germline, CDR1 is KGHSH, CDR2 LQKENI. The ends were cut back, 3 bases at V and 1 base at J, with 15 bases in the middle. This CDR3 contains 16 residues. The CDR3 spells CASSPPRGGVQETQYF. In DNA, the CDR3 is TGTGCCAGCTCACCCCCTAGGGGGGGGGTCCAAGAGACCCAGTACTTC.

The rearrangement uses TRBV7-7 and TRBJ2-2, with TRBD2 matching over 9 bases. The V gene's germline CDR1 is SSHAT and CDR2 FNYEAQ (reference sequence). The CDR3 extends over 12 amino acids. CDR3 DNA sequence: TGTGCTAGCGGGAGCTACACCGGGGAGCTGTTTTTT. It encodes CASGSYTGELFF.

This chain connects TRBV30 to TRBJ1-1; TRBD1 matches 7 bases. CDR1 GTSNPN and CDR2 SVGIG come from the germline V gene (reference sequence). The V gene end was trimmed by 0 bases and the J gene end by 11 bases; junction bases not matched to a gene: 9. The CDR3 runs to 13 residues. The CDR3 DNA is TGTGCCTGGAGTGTCGTAGGGGGCACGGCGGCTTTCTTT. Translation: CAWSVVGGTAAFF.

This clone appeared a single time. The chain is built from TRBV18 and TRBJ2-1; D might be TRBD1 (6 bases). CDR3 length: 14 amino acids. CDR1 and CDR2 from the germline V gene are KGHSH and LQKENI. The V end lost 3 bases, the J end lost 7 bases, and 13 bases lay between the germline ends. The CDR3 protein is CASSPRGFQNEQFF. The CDR3 DNA is TGTGCCAGCTCACCTAGGGGGTTTCAAAATGAGCAGTTCTTC.